The text below deals with one T cell receptor beta chain. The antigen it recognizes is unknown. No per-base quality is available; no much larger clone lies one base away. This sample is part of a study of blood T cell repertoires in COVID-19 (TCRdb year 2020). For the study in its entirety: The collaborator samples originated in the United States, Italy and Spain and spanned the acute and convalescent phases of COVID-19. Deeply sampled blood TCRbeta repertoires from subjects exposed to, actively infected with, or recovered from COVID-19 were included in the dataset. The prospective study material was composed of cDNA or gDNA derived from T cells, B-cell-depleted T cells, or PBMCs. Sample metadata almost always included a de-identified subject ID, COVID-19 status, age in years and sex. The repertoires were released in a freely available public database intended as a resource for research on the immune response to SARS-CoV-2. HLA class I and class II types, where available, came from metadata supplied by the sample provider rather than from assay-based typing. Samples came from the ongoing ImmuneRACE study (first 160 participants) plus 1,254 subjects from 6 global collaborators.

Taken from the germline V gene, the CDR1 and CDR2 loops are SGHTA and FQGNSA. From cysteine to phenylalanine, the CDR3 is 13 amino acids long. The sequence is cut down to CDR3 DNA, 39 bases in frame from base 1. Trimming accounts for 5 bases at V and 5 bases at J, while the number of junction bases matched to no gene is 3. Broad study findings and their caveats: Clinical and demographic metadata were provided uncurated, with the amount varying by source and participant.

Participants in the prospective study were aged about 18 to 90 years, lived in 24 United States geographic areas, and enrolled through a virtual design. Cohort assignment in the prospective study relied on participant-reported clinical history from a screening survey and a study questionnaire. Recovered participants in ImmuneRACE Cohort 3 were defined by two consecutive negative NP/OP PCR tests, clearance by a healthcare professional, or resolution of symptoms. Each participant in the prospective study had whole blood, serum and a nasopharyngeal or oropharyngeal swab collected by mobile phlebotomists. Participants in the prospective study had the option to provide additional blood draws and questionnaires over an approximately two-month period. Before DNA extraction, prospective study blood samples were shipped either frozen or at room temperature. TCRbeta CDR3 regions were amplified from genomic DNA using the immunoSEQ Assay, a bias-controlled multiplex PCR. As for the authors' bioinformatics: Within the assay, amplification of reference gene primers was used to estimate how many nucleated cells each sample contained. To quantify the absolute abundance of each unique TCRbeta CDR3 rearrangement, sequence reads were collapsed and filtered. For each sample, productive Simpson clonality was calculated as the square root of Simpson's diversity index across productive rearrangements. In its TCRdb copy, this immuneACCESS table keeps in-frame sequences only and misses some clones. Where compared with another copy, unresolved V genes explain less than half of these, and the others have no known cause. The V and J calls and clone size come from that table; D and trimming were worked out from the DNA. A total of about 190,000 clones appear in this sample, more than 75% of them only once. The ten top clones hold around 8.6% of the sample.

The rearranged segments are TRBV7-2 and TRBJ2-7, and 10 bases in between align with TRBD1. The sequence derives from a woman under 40 who had recovered from COVID-19. Sample: PBMCs or T cells enriched from blood (not recorded which). This receptor carries the CDR3 CASSLDRGHEQYF. The DNA sequence is as follows: TGTGCCAGCAGCCTCGACAGGGGGCACGAGCAGTACTTC.